A single sample is the source of the 7 T cell receptor beta chains below, sequenced in a study of CD8+CD57+ T cells in acquired aplastic anemia. Investigators profiled TCR beta VDJ and CDR3 from genomic DNA template. TCRdb fed the reads into MiXCR, producing one record per CDR3 protein. Of around 430,000 distinct CDR3 sequences listed, approximately 32% are singletons. Sequencing involved patients with CD8+CD57+ cell expansion previously shown by flow cytometry. The sequenced sample consisted of sorted CD4+, CD8+, or CD8+CD57+ T cells (not recorded which) from PBMCs. The receptors were sampled from a human donor with aplastic anemia.

The CDR3 DNA follows: TGCGCCAGCAGCACCGGGACAGGGGACGATACGCAGTATTTT. This codes for CASSTGTGDDTQYF. This chain uses TRBV5-1 with TRBJ2-3; 10 nucleotides line up with TRBD1. The CDR3 covers 14 residues. CDR1 is SGHRS, CDR2 YFSETQ, per germline. The J segment lost 6 bases and the V segment lost 4 bases, leaving 5 bases of the junction unmatched.

This clonotype was seen a few times. This rearrangement joins TRBV5-1 to TRBJ1-6; D remains ambiguous. V lost 0 bases to trimming and J lost 7 bases, with 17 bases between them. The CDR3 covers 17 residues. Germline assignment: CDR1 SGHRS and CDR2 YFSETQ. The CDR3 coding sequence is TGCGCCAGCAGCTTGGTGGCTGTGTTGGGGAAAAATTCACCCCTCCACTTT. Its translation: CASSLVAVLGKNSPLHF.

Remarks on this clonotype: A much larger clone sits a single nucleotide away, making a read error possible. This rearrangement joins TRBV20-1 to TRBJ2-7, with D possibly being TRBD2 (7 bases). The CDR3 loop spans 12 amino acids. Trimming shortened V by 6 bases and J by 2 bases, and 11 bases separated the two germline ends. Germline values: CDR1 DFQATT, CDR2 SNEGSKA (reference sequence). The CDR3 DNA reads TGCAGTGCAGGGGGGGGAGCCTACGAGCAGTACTTC. Translated, it gives CSAGGGAYEQYF.

There are many counts of this clonotype. CDR3 nucleotide sequence: TGTGCCAGCAGTTACCCAGGGGAGGGCTCACCCCTCCACTTT. The encoded protein is CASSYPGEGSPLHF. The chain links TRBV6-5 to TRBJ1-6, with D maybe TRBD1 (6 bases). V lost 2 bases and J lost 10, with 12 bases in between. Per the germline V gene, CDR1 is MNHEY and CDR2 is SVGAGI. This CDR3 contains 14 residues.

This chain connects TRBV20-1 to TRBJ2-1, with 11 bases identical to TRBD2. V gave up 2 bases and J gave up 10 bases; unmatched junction bases: 7. The germline CDR1 and CDR2 sequences are DFQATT and SNEGSKA (reference sequence). The CDR3 runs to 14 residues. The CDR3 DNA reads as TGCAGTGCTAGATTAGCGGGGGGGGATGGGGAGCAGTTCTTC. This sequence encodes CSARLAGGDGEQFF.

This sequence joins TRBV7-9 and TRBJ2-7; a weak D match, TRBD2 (6 bases). This CDR3 contains 11 residues. V shed 5 bases and J shed 10 bases, with 12 bases lying between them. Germline CDR1 and CDR2: SEHNR and FQNEAQ (reference sequence). CDR3: CASSAEEGQYF. For the CDR3, the DNA is TGTGCCAGCAGCGCTGAGGAGGGCCAGTACTTC.

As regards this clonotype: A read error is likely, as this CDR3 ends without the conserved phenylalanine or tryptophan. This chain connects TRBV10-3 to TRBJ1-6; possibly TRBD1 for D (6 bases). Trimming took 4 bases from V and 8 from J, leaving 9 bases between them. Germline assignment: CDR1 ENHRY and CDR2 SYGVKD. The CDR3 contains 13 residues. For the CDR3, the DNA is TGTGCCATCAGTGGACAGGAGCATTCACCCCTCCACTCT. Translation: CAISGQEHSPLHS.